Reported below is one TCR beta chain. What this receptor recognizes is not known. No qualities accompany the bases; no much larger clone lies one base away. V is shortened by 0 bases, J by 0 bases, and the region joining them spans 12 bases. From cysteine to phenylalanine, the CDR3 is 17 amino acids long. Solely the CDR3 DNA is kept, with 51 bases framed from the first base. From the germline V gene (reference sequence), CDR1 is LNHNV and CDR2 is YYDKDF. This sample is drawn from a study of shared clonotypes between healthy human individuals (dated by TCRdb to between 2020 and 2021). At the level of the whole study: The cohort included a few men and two women between 18 and 49 years of age. Per donor, leukapheresis produced somewhere between about 0.94 and 9 billion PBMCs. To estimate repertoire size and how much clonotypes are shared between individuals, the study performed deep sequencing of blood TCR repertoires from roughly five healthy adults. To increase sequencing depth and limit assay-specific biases, different laboratories used diverse techniques to prepare libraries and sequence TCR repertoires. Broader findings and caveats from the paper: The small number of donors limited the genetic and exposure-history diversity represented. Pairwise subsampling indicated that sequencing depth was expected to affect the degree of clonotype sharing among donors. Sampling was limited to blood, and TCR repertoires in tissue likely differ from TCR repertoires in blood.

Using the deep immunoSEQ assay, TCR CDR3 regions were amplified from genomic DNA by multiplex PCR. Extracted genomic DNA from each cell subset was distributed evenly across all wells of several immunoSEQ 96-well plates, and each plate was treated as a replicate. For unsorted PBMC, each replicate PCR was loaded with approximately 300 ng genomic DNA, equivalent to approximately 33,000 T cell genomes. Ten immunoSEQ deep assay plates were used to sequence the unsorted PBMC genomic DNA. The purified libraries were quantified using a Qubit 3.0 fluorometer, sized with a Bioanalyzer 2100, and then quantified again using the KAPA Library Quantification kit. Every immunoSEQ 96-well plate was sequenced on a dedicated single-read 150-cycle Illumina NextSeq 550 flow cell. Per the authors' processing: Because the immunoSEQ output included only junctional sequences and no quality scores, the filtering could not be the same as the filtering used for full-length reads. To assign V/J genes and CDR3, sequences were annotated against IMGT germline references using PyIR, a Python wrapper for IgBLAST v1.9. Reads were filtered out if the reads had weak V/J assignments (E-value above 1e-6), no CDR3, stop codons, out-of-frame junctions, or ambiguous translated residues. A V3J clonotype was defined by an identical inferred V gene, J gene, and CDR3 amino acid sequence. The percentage overlap between two repertoires was calculated by dividing the number of shared unique clonotypes by the size of the smaller repertoire. Three approaches were used to assess repertoire richness: RTK rarefaction, the Chao1 estimator, and Recon v2.1 estimates of unobserved clonotypes. The source is immuneACCESS, and TCRdb retained only in-frame sequences with V and J called. Part of the clones is not carried over; for the studies checked, unresolved V genes explain less than half of this, and the remainder is unexplained. The V and J calls and the clone size are those of that table, but D and trimming were determined from the DNA. Here the sample has hundreds of thousands of clones; around 78% occur a single time. More than 10% of the sample rests with the top ten.

Healthy HIV-negative adults with no recently reported acute infections or vaccinations were included as donors. All donors were Caucasian adults living in Nashville, Tennessee, USA. For unsorted samples, 75 million to 90 million PBMCs were counted, and genomic DNA was extracted using the QIAamp DNA Blood Mini kit. Blood was obtained by leukapheresis, after which PBMCs were separated by Ficoll-Histopaque density gradient centrifugation and cryopreserved in liquid nitrogen vapor phase. This TCR was sampled from a woman aged 40 to 50 in good health. Some clones in this sample may be carry-over from other donors' samples. The chain links TRBV15 with TRBJ2-1; the D gene cannot be resolved reliably. The specimen sequenced was PBMCs. The CDR3 protein: CATSRDPIRYSYNEQFF. In nucleotide form, the sequence is TGTGCCACCAGCAGAGATCCTATCCGCTACTCCTACAATGAGCAGTTCTTC. Supplemented by the reference TRBV15 and TRBJ2-1 proteins around the CDR3, the complete variable domain is DAMVIQNPRYQVTQFGKPVTLSCSQTLNHNVMYWYQQKSSQAPKLLFHYYDKDFNNEADTPDNFQSRRPNTSFCFLDIRSPGLGDTAMYLCATSRDPIRYSYNEQFFGPGTRLTVL.